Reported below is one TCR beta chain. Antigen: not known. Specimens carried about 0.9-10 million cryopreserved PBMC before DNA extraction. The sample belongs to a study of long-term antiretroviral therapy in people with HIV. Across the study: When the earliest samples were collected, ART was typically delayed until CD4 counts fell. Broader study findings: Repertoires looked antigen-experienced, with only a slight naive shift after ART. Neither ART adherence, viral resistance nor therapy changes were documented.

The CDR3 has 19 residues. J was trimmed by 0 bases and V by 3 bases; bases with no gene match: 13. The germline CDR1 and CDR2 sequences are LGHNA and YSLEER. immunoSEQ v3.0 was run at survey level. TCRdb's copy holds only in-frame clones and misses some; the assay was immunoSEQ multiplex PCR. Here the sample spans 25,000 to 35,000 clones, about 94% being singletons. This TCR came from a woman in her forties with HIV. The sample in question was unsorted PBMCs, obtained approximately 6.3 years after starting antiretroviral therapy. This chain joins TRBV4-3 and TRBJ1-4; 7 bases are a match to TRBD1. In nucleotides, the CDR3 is TGCGCCAGCAGCCAGATGACAGGGAAGGGAGGAGCAACTAATGAAAAACTGTTTTTT. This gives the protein CASSQMTGKGGATNEKLFF.